The clone carrying this TCR beta chain occurred a few times. Its antigen is unidentified. This record comes from a study of response to subunit inactivated influenza vaccine. Study-wide findings and caveats: A suggestion made by the authors is that each seasonal influenza vaccination recruits few new T cells.

TCRdb re-called the RT-PCR reads through MiXCR, storing one row per CDR3 protein. The table includes over 750,000 distinct CDR3 sequences, approximately 22% detected once. Trimming took 7 bases from V and 0 from J, leaving 17 bases between them. This CDR3 comprises 16 residues. CDR1 and CDR2 from the germline V gene are MNHNS and SASEGT. This TCR was sampled from a man aged 50 to 59 who received an inactivated influenza vaccine. Here the sequenced sample was PBMCs from blood, taken 5 days after vaccination. This chain uses TRBV6-1 with TRBJ2-3, with D uncertain. CDR3 sequence reads: CASMWSSDLSTDTQYF. The CDR3 DNA sequence: TGTGCCAGCATGTGGTCGTCTGATCTTAGCACAGATACGCAGTATTTT.